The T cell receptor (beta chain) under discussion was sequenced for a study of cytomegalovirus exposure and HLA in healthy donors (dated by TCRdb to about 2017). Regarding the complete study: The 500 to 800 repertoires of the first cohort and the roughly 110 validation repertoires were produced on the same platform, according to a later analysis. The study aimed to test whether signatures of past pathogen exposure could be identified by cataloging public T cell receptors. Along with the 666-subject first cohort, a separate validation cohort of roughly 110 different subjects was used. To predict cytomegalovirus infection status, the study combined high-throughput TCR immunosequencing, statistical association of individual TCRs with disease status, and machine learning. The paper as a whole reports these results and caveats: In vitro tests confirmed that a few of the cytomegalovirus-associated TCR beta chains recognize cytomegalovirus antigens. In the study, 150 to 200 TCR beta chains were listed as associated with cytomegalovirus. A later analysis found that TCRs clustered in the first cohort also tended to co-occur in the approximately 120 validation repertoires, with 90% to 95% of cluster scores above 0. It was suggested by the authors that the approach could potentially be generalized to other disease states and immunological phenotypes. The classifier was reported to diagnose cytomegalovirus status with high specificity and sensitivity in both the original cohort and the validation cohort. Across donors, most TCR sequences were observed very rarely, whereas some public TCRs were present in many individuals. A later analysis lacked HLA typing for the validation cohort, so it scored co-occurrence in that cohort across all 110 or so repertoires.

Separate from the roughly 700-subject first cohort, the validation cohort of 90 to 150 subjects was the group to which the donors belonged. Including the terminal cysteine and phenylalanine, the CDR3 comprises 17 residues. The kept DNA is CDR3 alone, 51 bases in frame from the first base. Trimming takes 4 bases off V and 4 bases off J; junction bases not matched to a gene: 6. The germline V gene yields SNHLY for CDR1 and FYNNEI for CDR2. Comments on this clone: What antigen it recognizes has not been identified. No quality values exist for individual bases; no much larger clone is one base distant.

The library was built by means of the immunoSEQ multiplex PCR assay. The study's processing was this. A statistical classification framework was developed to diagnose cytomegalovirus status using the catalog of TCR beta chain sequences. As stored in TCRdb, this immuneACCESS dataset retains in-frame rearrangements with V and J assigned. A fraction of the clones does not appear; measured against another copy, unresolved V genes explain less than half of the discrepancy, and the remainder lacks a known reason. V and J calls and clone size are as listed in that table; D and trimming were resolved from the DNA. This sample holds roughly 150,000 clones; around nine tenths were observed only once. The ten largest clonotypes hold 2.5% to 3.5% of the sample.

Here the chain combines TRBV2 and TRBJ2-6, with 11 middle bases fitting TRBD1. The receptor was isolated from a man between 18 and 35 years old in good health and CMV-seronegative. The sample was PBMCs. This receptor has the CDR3 CASSGGQGAMGANVLTF. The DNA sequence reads TGTGCCAGCAGTGGCGGACAGGGGGCTATGGGGGCCAACGTCCTGACTTTC.